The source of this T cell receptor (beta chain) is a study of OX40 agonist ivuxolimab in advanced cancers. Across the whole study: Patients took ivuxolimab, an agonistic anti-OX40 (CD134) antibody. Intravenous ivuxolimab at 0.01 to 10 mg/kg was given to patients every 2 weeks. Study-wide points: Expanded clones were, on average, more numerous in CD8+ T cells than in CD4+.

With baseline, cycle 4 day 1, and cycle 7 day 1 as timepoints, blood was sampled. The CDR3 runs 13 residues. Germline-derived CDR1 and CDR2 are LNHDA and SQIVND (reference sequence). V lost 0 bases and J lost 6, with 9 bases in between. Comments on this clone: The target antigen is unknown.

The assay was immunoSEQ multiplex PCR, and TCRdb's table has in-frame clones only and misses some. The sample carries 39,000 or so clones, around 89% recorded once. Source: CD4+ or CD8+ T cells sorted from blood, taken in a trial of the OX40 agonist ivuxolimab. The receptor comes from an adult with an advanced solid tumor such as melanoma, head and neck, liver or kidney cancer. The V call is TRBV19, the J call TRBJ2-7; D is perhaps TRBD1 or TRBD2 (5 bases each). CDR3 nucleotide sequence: TGTGCCAGTAGTATAGAGGGGGACCCCGAGCAGTACTTC. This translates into CASSIEGDPEQYF. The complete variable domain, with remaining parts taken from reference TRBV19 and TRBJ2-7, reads DGGITQSPKYLFRKEGQNVTLSCEQNLNHDAMYWYRQDPGQGLRLIYYSQIVNDFQKGDIAEGYSVSREKKESFPLTVTSAQKNPTAFYLCASSIEGDPEQYFGPGTRLTVT.